This is a list of T cell receptor beta chains from one sample in a study of OX40 agonist ivuxolimab in advanced cancers. Generated by immunoSEQ multiplex PCR, the TCRdb table keeps only in-frame clones and is missing some. The top ten hold around 45% of the sample, which has around 13,000 clones, 70% to 85% seen once. This specimen consisted of CD4+ or CD8+ T cells sorted from blood, obtained in a trial of the OX40 agonist ivuxolimab. Receptors were obtained from an adult with an advanced solid tumor such as melanoma, head and neck, liver or kidney cancer. The CDR3 runs from the conserved cysteine through the conserved F or W. The D gene is left open where the match is weak. The size entry is marked missing in some rows and otherwise reads once, few, many or a size class.

- | 17 | TRBJ2-3 | - | TRBV13 | TGTGCCAGCAGCTTAGAGGGGGGACAGCCAAGCACAGATACGCAGTATTTT | CASSLEGGQPSTDTQYF
- | 15 | TRBJ2-7 | - | TRBV4-1 | TGCGCCAGCAGCGAGGGACCCCGAGGCTCCTACGAGCAGTACTTC | CASSEGPRGSYEQYF
- | 15 | TRBJ1-5 | - | TRBV28 | TGTGCCAGCAGTACAGTGACAGAAAGCGATCAGCCCCAGCATTTT | CASSTVTESDQPQHF
- | 13 | TRBJ1-1 | - | TRBV4-1 | TGCGCCAGCAGCCGCTCAATGAACACTGAAGCTTTCTTT | CASSRSMNTEAFF
- | 16 | TRBJ2-3 | TRBD2 | TRBV6-4 | TGTGCCAGCAGTGAAAACGCGGGAGCGAGCACAGATACGCAGTATTTT | CASSENAGASTDTQYF
- | 13 | TRBJ2-3 | - | TRBV19 | TGTGCCAGTACAGGGACCGACACAGATACGCAGTATTTT | CASTGTDTDTQYF
few | 13 | TRBJ1-2 | TRBD1 | TRBV27 | TGTGCCAGCAGACTGACAGGGCATTATGGCTACACCTTC | CASRLTGHYGYTF
once | 18 | TRBJ2-1 | TRBD2 | TRBV11-1 | TGTGCCAGCAGCCATGGTGATGGGGCTAGCGGGAGTTACAATGAGCAGTTCTTC | CASSHGDGASGSYNEQFF
- | 15 | TRBJ2-2 | - | TRBV10-3 | TGTGCCTCCCAGAACCTTCCCCGCGACACCGGGGAGCTGTTTTTT | CASQNLPRDTGELFF
- | 15 | TRBJ2-7 | TRBD1 | TRBV7-9 | TGTGCCAGCAGCTCCGGGACAGACCCCTCCTACGAGCAGTACTTC | CASSSGTDPSYEQYF
- | 15 | TRBJ1-2 | TRBD1 | TRBV29-1 | TGCAGCGTCCCAGGGGGGGGGACGGCTAACTATGGCTACACCTTC | CSVPGGGTANYGYTF
- | 16 | TRBJ2-3 | TRBD2 | TRBV28 | TGTGCCAGCAGTTTCGGGACTAGCGGGAGCGCAGATACGCAGTATTTT | CASSFGTSGSADTQYF
- | 12 | TRBJ1-1 | - | TRBV19 | TGTGCCAGTAGGGGGTCGAACACTGAAGCTTTCTTT | CASRGSNTEAFF
- | 14 | TRBJ2-7 | TRBD1 | TRBV6-5 | TGTGCCAGCAGCAACAGGGGAGCGGTACACGAGCAGTACTTC | CASSNRGAVHEQYF
- | 18 | TRBJ1-2 | TRBD1 | TRBV5-5 | TGTGCCAGCAGCTTGTTAGCCATTCTTCGACAGGGCGACTATGGCTACACCTTC | CASSLLAILRQGDYGYTF
- | 15 | TRBJ1-4 | - | TRBV11-2 | TGTGCCAGCAGCCAGGTGGCAGGTTGGAATGAAAAACTGTTTTTT | CASSQVAGWNEKLFF
- | 15 | TRBJ1-2 | - | TRBV19 | TGTGCCAGTAGTATCAACCCAGGGTCTGGCTATGGCTACACCTTC | CASSINPGSGYGYTF
- | 15 | TRBJ2-2 | - | TRBV7-8 | TGTGCCAGCAGCCCCTTTGATAAACACACCGGGGAGCTGTTTTTT | CASSPFDKHTGELFF
- | 15 | TRBJ1-1 | TRBD1 | TRBV5-6 | TGTGCCAGCAGCGTAACAGGGGTGGCGAACACTGAAGCTTTCTTT | CASSVTGVANTEAFF
- | 15 | TRBJ1-2 | - | TRBV12-1 | TGTGCCCGCGACGAAACGGGGGAGATTGGATATGGCTACACCTTC | CARDETGEIGYGYTF
- | 14 | TRBJ1-3 | - | TRBV6-5 | TGTGCCAGCAGTTACAAGGGGACTGGAAACACCATATATTTT | CASSYKGTGNTIYF
- | 14 | TRBJ1-5 | - | TRBV5-8 | TGTGCCAGCAGCTACAGGGTATCCACCCAGCCCCAGCATTTT | CASSYRVSTQPQHF
few | 13 | TRBJ2-7 | - | TRBV27 | TGTGCCAGCATGGGCGCGAGCTCCTACGAGCAGTACTTC | CASMGASSYEQYF
once | 14 | TRBJ2-5 | - | TRBV4-3 | TGCGCCAGCAGCCAAGGGGGCTATTTAGAGACCCAGTACTTC | CASSQGGYLETQYF
once | 14 | TRBJ2-1 | - | TRBV6-1 | TGTGCCAGCAGTGAAGACCGTGTGGGCAATGAGCAGTTCTTC | CASSEDRVGNEQFF
- | 15 | TRBJ2-3 | - | TRBV10-1 | TGCGCCAGCAGTGACTTCGGACAGTCCACAGATACGCAGTATTTT | CASSDFGQSTDTQYF